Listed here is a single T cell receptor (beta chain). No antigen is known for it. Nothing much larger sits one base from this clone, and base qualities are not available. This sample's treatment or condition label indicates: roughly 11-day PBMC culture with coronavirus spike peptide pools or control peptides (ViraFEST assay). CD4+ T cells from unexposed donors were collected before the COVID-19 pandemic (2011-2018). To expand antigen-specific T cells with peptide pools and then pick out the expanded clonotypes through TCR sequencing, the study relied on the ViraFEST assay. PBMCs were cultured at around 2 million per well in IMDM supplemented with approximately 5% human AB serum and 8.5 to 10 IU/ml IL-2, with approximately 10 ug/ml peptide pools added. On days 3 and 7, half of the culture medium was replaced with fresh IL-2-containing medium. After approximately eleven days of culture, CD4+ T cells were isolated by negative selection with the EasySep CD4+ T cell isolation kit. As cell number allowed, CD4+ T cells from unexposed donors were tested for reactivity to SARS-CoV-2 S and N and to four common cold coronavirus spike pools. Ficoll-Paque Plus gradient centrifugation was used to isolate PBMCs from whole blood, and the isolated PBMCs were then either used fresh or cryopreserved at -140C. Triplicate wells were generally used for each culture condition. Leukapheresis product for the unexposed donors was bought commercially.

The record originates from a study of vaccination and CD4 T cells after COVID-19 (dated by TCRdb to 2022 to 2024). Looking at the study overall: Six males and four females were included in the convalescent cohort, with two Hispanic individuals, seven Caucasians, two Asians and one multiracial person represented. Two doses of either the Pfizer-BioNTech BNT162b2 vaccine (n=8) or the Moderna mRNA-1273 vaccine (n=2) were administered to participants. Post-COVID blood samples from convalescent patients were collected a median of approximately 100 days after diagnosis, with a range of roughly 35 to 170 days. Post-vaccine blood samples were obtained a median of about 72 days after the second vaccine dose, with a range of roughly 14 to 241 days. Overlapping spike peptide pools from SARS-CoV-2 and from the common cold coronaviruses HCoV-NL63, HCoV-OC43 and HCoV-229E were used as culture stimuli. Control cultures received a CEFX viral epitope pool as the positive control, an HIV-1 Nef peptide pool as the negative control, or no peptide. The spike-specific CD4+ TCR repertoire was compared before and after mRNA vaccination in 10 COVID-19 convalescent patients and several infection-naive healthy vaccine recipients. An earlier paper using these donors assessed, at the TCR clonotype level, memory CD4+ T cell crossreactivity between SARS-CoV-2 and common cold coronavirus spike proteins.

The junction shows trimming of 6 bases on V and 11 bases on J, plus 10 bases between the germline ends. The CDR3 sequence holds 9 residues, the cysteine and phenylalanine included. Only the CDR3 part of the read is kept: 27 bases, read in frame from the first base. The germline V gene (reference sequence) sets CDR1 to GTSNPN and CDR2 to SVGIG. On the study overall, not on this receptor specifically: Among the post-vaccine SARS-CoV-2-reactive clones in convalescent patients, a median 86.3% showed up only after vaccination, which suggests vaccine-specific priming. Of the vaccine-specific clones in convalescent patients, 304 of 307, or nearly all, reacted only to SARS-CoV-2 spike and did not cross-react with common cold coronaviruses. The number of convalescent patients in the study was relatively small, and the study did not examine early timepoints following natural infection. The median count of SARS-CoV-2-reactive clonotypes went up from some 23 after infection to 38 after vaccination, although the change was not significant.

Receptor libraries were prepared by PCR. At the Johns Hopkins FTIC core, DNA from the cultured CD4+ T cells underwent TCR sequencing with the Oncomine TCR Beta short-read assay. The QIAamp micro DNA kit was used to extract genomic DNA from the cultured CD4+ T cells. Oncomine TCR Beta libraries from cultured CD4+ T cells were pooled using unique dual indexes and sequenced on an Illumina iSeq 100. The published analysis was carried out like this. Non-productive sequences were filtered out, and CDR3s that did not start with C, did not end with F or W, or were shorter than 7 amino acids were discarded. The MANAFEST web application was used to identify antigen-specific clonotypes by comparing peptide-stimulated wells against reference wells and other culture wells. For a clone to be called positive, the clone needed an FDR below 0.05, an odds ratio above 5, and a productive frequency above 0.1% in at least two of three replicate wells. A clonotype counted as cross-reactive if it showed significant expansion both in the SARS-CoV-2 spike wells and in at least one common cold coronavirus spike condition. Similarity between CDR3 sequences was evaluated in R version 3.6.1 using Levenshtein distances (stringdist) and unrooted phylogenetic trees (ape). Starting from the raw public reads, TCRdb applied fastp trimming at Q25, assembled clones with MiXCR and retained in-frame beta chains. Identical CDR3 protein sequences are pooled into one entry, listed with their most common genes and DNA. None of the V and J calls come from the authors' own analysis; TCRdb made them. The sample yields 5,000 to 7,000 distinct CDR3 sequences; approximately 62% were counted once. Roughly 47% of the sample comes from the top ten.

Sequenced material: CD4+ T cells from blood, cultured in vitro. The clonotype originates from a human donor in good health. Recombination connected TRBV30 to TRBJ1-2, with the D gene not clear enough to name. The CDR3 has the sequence CACSGLYTF. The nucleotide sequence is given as TGTGCCTGTTCGGGGTTATACACCTTC.